This section outlines one TCR beta chain sequence together with its context. The antigen is unknown. The CDR3 spans 14 residues. Germline V gene data show CDR1 as SQVTM and CDR2 as ANQGSEA. Trimming took 6 bases from V and 5 from J; bases not matched to a gene: 10. This sample is part of a study of blood T cells in healthy people across ages. Together with a sample-barcoded 5' primer, a J-beta primer mix was included in a second PCR lasting about 6 to 11 cycles. TCRdb independently ran MiXCR on the 5' RACE reads; one entry per CDR3 protein. This sample has more than 1,400,000 distinct CDR3 sequences, with about 40% found just once. Study observations and caveats: Higher diversity, along with more naive CD4+ cells, distinguished long-lived donors from aged donors.

The sequence derives from a woman aged 18 to 35 in good health. The material sequenced was blood. This rearrangement joins TRBV29-1 to TRBJ2-7; 10 bases align to TRBD1. The CDR3 DNA is TGCAGCGTCCGAGAGGGGACAGGGGCGAACGAGCAGTACTTC. It encodes CSVREGTGANEQYF.